What follows are 13 T cell receptor beta chains derived from one specimen sequenced in a study of T cell responses to AZD1222 COVID-19 vaccine (dated by TCRdb to the early 2020s). In the paper's terms, the time point label means: baseline before first vaccination. Library method: the immunoSEQ multiplex PCR assay. TCRdb carries this immuneACCESS record with in-frame sequences only. Its versions omit some clonotypes, under half of them owing to an unresolved V gene in the studies checked, with the rest unexplained. This sample gives about 180,000 clones in total; just over 85% of them show up just once. The ten largest make up approximately 8% of the sample. Sequenced here: peripheral blood, sampled on day 0 of AZD1222 vaccination. These receptors all come from an adult in good health.

The V and J genes are TRBV7-3 and TRBJ2-2, with D perhaps TRBD1 (6 bases). CDR1 is SGHTA and CDR2 is FQGTGA in the germline V gene. The CDR3 runs to 12 residues. The V gene lost 11 bases and the J gene lost 3 bases, with 10 bases spanning the gap. CDR3 coding DNA: TGTGCCCACAGGGTCCACACCGGGGAGCTGTTTTTT. Translating gives CAHRVHTGELFF.

The chain combines TRBV4-2 with TRBJ1-5; no firm D call. Deletions cut 4 bases from V and 1 base from J, with 11 bases between. CDR1 LGHNA and CDR2 YNFKEQ come from the germline V gene. The CDR3 spans 15 residues. The CDR3 region has the DNA TGTGCCAGCAGCCCCCTGCAGGACAGCAATCAGCCCCAGCATTTT. Its protein is CASSPLQDSNQPQHF.

The CDR3: CASSPRRGLLGNEQFF. Written as DNA, the CDR3 is TGTGCCAGCAGTCCCCGACGGGGTCTGCTAGGCAATGAGCAGTTCTTC. The V call is TRBV27, the J call TRBJ2-1; a weak D match, TRBD2 (5 bases). The V end lost 5 bases, the J end lost 6 bases, and 20 bases lay between the germline ends. The length of the CDR3 is 16 residues. CDR1 is MNHEY, CDR2 SMNVEV, per germline (reference sequence).

This chain uses TRBV9 with TRBJ2-5; 12 bases match TRBD2. Germline V gene lookup returns CDR1 SGDLS and CDR2 YYNGEE. Trimming removed 0 bases from V and 1 base from J; junction bases left unmatched: 4. This CDR3 is 17 amino acids long. The CDR3 loop reads CASSVGLAGAAQETQYF. The DNA of the CDR3 is TGTGCCAGCAGCGTAGGACTAGCGGGGGCGGCCCAAGAGACCCAGTACTTC.

The chain uses TRBV7-9 and TRBJ2-1; 9 bases map to TRBD2. This CDR3 contains 15 residues. CDR1 and CDR2 (germline): SEHNR, FQNEAQ (reference sequence). The V gene end was trimmed by 3 bases and the J gene end by 6 bases; junction bases not matched to a gene: 6. CDR3 loop: CASSFFSGGLNEQFF. For the CDR3, the DNA is TGTGCCAGCAGCTTTTTCAGCGGGGGGCTCAATGAGCAGTTCTTC.

The CDR3 loop is CASGVGPNEQYF. The CDR3 bases are TGTGCCAGCGGAGTAGGGCCGAACGAGCAGTACTTC. The chain is built from TRBV7-3 and TRBJ2-7; no firm D call. Germline-derived CDR1 and CDR2 are SGHTA and FQGTGA. V gave up 8 bases and J gave up 5 bases, with 13 bases separating them. The CDR3 extends over 12 amino acids.

The rearrangement links TRBV5-8 to TRBJ1-2; 8 bases align to TRBD1. The CDR3 is 15 residues long. Germline loops: CDR1 SGHTS, CDR2 YDEGEE. V lost 3 bases, J lost 4 bases, and 8 bases stayed unmatched. The CDR3 coding sequence is TGTGCCAGCAGCTCCGACAGGGGCGCGTTCTATGGCTACACCTTC. Protein: CASSSDRGAFYGYTF.

The chain has TRBV5-4 and TRBJ1-2; D call uncertain. Trimming removed 1 base from V and 4 bases from J, with 17 bases in between. Germline V gene lookup returns CDR1 SGHNT and CDR2 YYREEE (reference sequence). This CDR3 region has 16 residues. The CDR3 spells CASSLLSGLLSYGYTF. For the CDR3, the DNA is TGTGCCAGCAGCTTGCTTTCGGGCCTCCTCTCCTATGGCTACACCTTC.

V is TRBV28 and J is TRBJ2-1, with 9 positions matching TRBD2. The CDR3 is made up of 17 amino acids. V lost 5 bases, J lost 7 bases, and 15 bases stayed unmatched. Germline V gives CDR1 MDHEN, CDR2 SYDVKM. CDR3 sequence (DNA): TGTGCCAGCAGTCCCCTAAGGGCGGGGGGGCCAGGTAATGAGCAGTTCTTC. The encoded protein is CASSPLRAGGPGNEQFF.

The chain is built from TRBV9 and TRBJ2-5, with a possible D match to TRBD2 (5 bases). Germline CDR1 is SGDLS and CDR2 is YYNGEE. Trimming left V 4 bases short and J 1 base short, with 17 bases between. There are 16 residues in the CDR3. CDR3 in DNA: TGTGCCAGCAGCCCCCAAGTCTTGGGGAGCCAAGAGACCCAGTACTTC. Protein sequence: CASSPQVLGSQETQYF.

The chain couples TRBV4-1 to TRBJ1-3; D is possibly TRBD1 (6 bases). Germline CDR1 and CDR2: MGHRA and YSYEKL. V was cut by 5 bases and J by 1 base, with 15 bases left in between. This CDR3 contains 16 residues. CDR3 sequence reads: CASSSQGRESGNTIYF. The DNA for the CDR3 is TGCGCCAGCAGCTCCCAGGGGAGGGAGTCTGGAAACACCATATATTTT.

The chain employs TRBV6-5 and TRBJ2-1; D is undetermined. The CDR3 is 13 amino acids. The V end was cut by 0 bases, the J end by 5 bases, with 5 bases between. The V gene's germline CDR1 is MNHEY and CDR2 SVGAGI. CDR3 in DNA: TGTGCCAGCAGTTACTCACTCCACAATGAGCAGTTCTTC. Encoded protein: CASSYSLHNEQFF.

This clone was detected only once. The J gene is TRBJ2-3, the V gene TRBV2; no definite D call. Germline-derived CDR1 and CDR2 are SNHLY and FYNNEI. V lost 10 bases to trimming and J lost 6 bases, with 11 bases between them. The CDR3 spans 11 residues. The CDR3: CATWVEDTQYF. In nucleotides, the CDR3 is TGTGCCACCTGGGTTGAGGATACGCAGTATTTT.